This TCR beta chain was observed in a study of cytomegalovirus exposure and HLA in healthy donors. Findings and limits, study-wide: Researchers reported from a later analysis that most CMV-associated TCR beta chains appeared HLA-restricted.

On this clone itself: The antigen is not known.

CDR3 length: 18 residues. PCR primers comprised 60 Vbeta and 13 Jbeta primers. Generated by immunoSEQ multiplex PCR, the TCRdb table keeps only in-frame clones and is missing some. The table includes approximately 160,000 clones, 64% detected once. Material: PBMCs. The TCR comes from a woman in her 30s in good health and CMV-seropositive. The rearrangement links TRBV12-2 to TRBJ2-1; the table assigns TRBD2, which was not confirmed against the DNA. TRBV12-2 is noted as a pseudogene. The CDR3 here is CASRHSKGSGRARNEQFF. CDR3 nucleotide sequence: TGTGCAAGTCGCCATTCAAAGGGGAGCGGGAGGGCGAGGAATGAGCAGTTCTTC.